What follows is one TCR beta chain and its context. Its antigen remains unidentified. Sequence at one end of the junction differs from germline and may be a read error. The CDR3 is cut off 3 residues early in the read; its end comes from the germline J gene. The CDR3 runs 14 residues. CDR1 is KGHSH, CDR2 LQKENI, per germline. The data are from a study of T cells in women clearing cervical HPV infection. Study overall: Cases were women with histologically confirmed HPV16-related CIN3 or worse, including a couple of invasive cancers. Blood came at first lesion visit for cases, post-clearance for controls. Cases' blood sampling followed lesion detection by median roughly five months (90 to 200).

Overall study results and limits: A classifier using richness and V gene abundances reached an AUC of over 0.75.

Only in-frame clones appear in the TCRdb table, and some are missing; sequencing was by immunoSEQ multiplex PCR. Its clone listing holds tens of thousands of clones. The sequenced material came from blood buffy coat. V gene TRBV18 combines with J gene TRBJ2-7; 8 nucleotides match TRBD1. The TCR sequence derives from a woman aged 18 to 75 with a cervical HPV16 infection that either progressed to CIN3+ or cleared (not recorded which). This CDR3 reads CACSPAQGVYEQYF. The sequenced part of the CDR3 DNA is TGTGCCTGCTCACCGGCACAGGGGGTCTACGAG.